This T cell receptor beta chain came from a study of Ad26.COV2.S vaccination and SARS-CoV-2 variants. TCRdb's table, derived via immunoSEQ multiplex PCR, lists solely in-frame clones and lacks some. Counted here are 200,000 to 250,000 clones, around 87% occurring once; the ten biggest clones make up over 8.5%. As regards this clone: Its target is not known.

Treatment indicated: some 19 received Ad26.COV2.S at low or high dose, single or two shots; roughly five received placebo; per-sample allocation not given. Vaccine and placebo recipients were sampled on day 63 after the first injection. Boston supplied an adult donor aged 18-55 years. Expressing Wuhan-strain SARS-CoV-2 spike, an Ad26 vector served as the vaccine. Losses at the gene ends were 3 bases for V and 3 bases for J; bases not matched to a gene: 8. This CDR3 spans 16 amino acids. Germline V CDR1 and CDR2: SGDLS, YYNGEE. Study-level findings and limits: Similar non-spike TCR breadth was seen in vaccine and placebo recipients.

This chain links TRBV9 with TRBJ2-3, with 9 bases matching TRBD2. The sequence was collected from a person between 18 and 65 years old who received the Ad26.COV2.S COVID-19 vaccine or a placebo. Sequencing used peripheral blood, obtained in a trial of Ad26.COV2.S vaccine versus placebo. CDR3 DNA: TGTGCCAGCAGCGGAGGGCTTAGCGGGAGAACAGATACGCAGTATTTT. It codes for CASSGGLSGRTDTQYF. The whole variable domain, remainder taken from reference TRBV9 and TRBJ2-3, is DSGVTQTPKHLITATGQRVTLRCSPRSGDLSVYWYQQSLDQGLQFLIQYYNGEERAKGNILERFSAQQFPDLHSELNLSSLELGDSALYFCASSGGLSGRTDTQYFGPGTRLTVL.